Presented here are 7 T cell receptor beta chains from one specimen sequenced in a study of blood T cell repertoires in COVID-19. Here immunoSEQ multiplex PCR was the method, and the copy in TCRdb shows in-frame clones only, minus some. The sample carries more than 150,000 clones, around 80% recorded once. Source material: PBMCs or T cells enriched from blood (not recorded which). All receptors come from a woman in her forties or fifties who had recovered from COVID-19.

The V and J genes are TRBV20-1 and TRBJ1-4, with D unresolved. Germline lookup yields CDR1 DFQATT and CDR2 SNEGSKA (reference sequence). V was cut by 6 bases and J by 12 bases, with 14 bases left in between. This CDR3 spans 11 amino acids. This chain's CDR3 is CSAPGAIELFF. The CDR3 nucleotides are TGCAGTGCCCCCGGAGCCATAGAACTGTTTTTT.

The chain combines TRBV5-1 with TRBJ2-7; TRBD2 might be the D (6 bases). CDR3 length: 12 residues. Germline V gene sequence: CDR1 SGHRS, CDR2 YFSETQ. V was trimmed by 1 base and J by 5 bases, leaving 7 bases between them. The CDR3 DNA is TGCGCCAGCAGCTTGCCGGGGGACGAGCAGTACTTC. It specifies CASSLPGDEQYF.

This clone occurred once. This chain links TRBV18 with TRBJ2-3; tentatively, D is TRBD1 (6 bases). Germline V gene data show CDR1 as KGHSH and CDR2 as LQKENI. Between the trimmed V and J ends, which lost 3 bases and 6 bases, there was a span of 13 bases. This CDR3 has 14 residues. For the CDR3, the DNA is TGTGCCAGCTCACCTAACCAGGGGATCGATACGCAGTATTTT. Translated: CASSPNQGIDTQYF.

The V gene is TRBV29-1, the J gene TRBJ2-1; no firm D call. The CDR3 runs 11 residues. Germline V gene lookup returns CDR1 SQVTM and CDR2 ANQGSEA. The V end was cut by 7 bases, the J end by 4 bases, with 8 bases between. In DNA form, the CDR3 reads TGCAGCGGCGGAATTTACAATGAGCAGTTCTTC. The encoded protein is CSGGIYNEQFF.

The chain joins TRBV5-6 to TRBJ1-5; TRBD1 matches at 10 bases. The CDR3 has 18 amino acids. Germline CDR1 and CDR2: SGHDT and YYEEEE. Trimming at V came to 1 base and at J to 2 bases, leaving 9 bases not matched to a gene. CDR3 protein: CASSLLKRQGAGNQPQHF. The CDR3 DNA reads TGTGCCAGCAGCTTGCTCAAACGACAGGGGGCAGGCAATCAGCCCCAGCATTTT.

This chain joins TRBV28 and TRBJ2-7, with no clear D. CDR3 length equals 12 residues. Looked up from germline, CDR1 is MDHEN and CDR2 is SYDVKM. V dropped 4 bases and J dropped 2 bases, with 6 bases sitting between them. The CDR3, as DNA: TGTGCCAGCAGTTACATGACCTACGAGCAGTACTTC. Translating gives CASSYMTYEQYF.

The V and J genes are TRBV4-1 and TRBJ2-1, with D unresolved. The germline gives CDR1 MGHRA, CDR2 YSYEKL. The V and J ends lost 0 bases and 0 bases respectively, with 6 bases between them. The CDR3 spans 15 residues. The CDR3 DNA follows: TGCGCCAGCAGCCAAGATACCAGCTCCTACAATGAGCAGTTCTTC. Amino acids: CASSQDTSSYNEQFF.